This T cell receptor (beta chain) comes out of a study of Ad26.COV2.S vaccination and SARS-CoV-2 variants. Across the whole study: Ad26.COV2.S given intramuscularly, once or twice 56 days apart. Study outcomes and limitations: Possible underestimation of total T cell responses by the TCR breadth and depth analyses was noted.

Data came from immunoSEQ multiplex PCR; TCRdb stores just in-frame clones and leaves some out. The sample has roughly 300,000 clones, around 90% seen once. Treatment here: roughly 19 received Ad26.COV2.S at low or high dose, single or two shots; roughly 5 received placebo; per-sample allocation not given. Material that was analyzed had been drawn on day 63 after the first vaccine or placebo injection. This CDR3 has 14 residues. The germline V and J ends were trimmed by 1 base and 0 bases, with 7 bases remaining between them. Germline V gene data show CDR1 as SGDLS and CDR2 as YYNGEE. Notes on this clone: Its antigen remains unidentified.

The chain uses TRBV9 and TRBJ2-5; D is unresolved. This clonotype originated in a person aged 18 to 59 who received the Ad26.COV2.S COVID-19 vaccine or a placebo. Specimen: peripheral blood, collected in a trial of Ad26.COV2.S vaccine versus placebo. CDR3 sequence reads: CASSVSQYQETQYF. The DNA of the CDR3 is TGTGCCAGCAGCGTATCTCAGTACCAAGAGACCCAGTACTTC.